What follows are 32 T cell receptor beta chains derived from one specimen sequenced in a study of T-cell reconstitution after alpha-beta-depleted transplantation in children. This sample's TCRbeta library carried unique molecular identifier barcodes. TCRdb re-called the PCR reads with MiXCR, one entry per CDR3 protein. The sample carries about 360,000 distinct CDR3 sequences, about an eighth recorded once. Material: PBMCs, obtained from the stem cell graft. The source is a human donor who donated a stem cell graft to a child with Fanconi anemia.

V gene TRBV20-1 combines with J gene TRBJ2-1; TRBD2 aligns across 13 bases. The CDR3 length is 15 residues. Germline assignment: CDR1 DFQATT and CDR2 SNEGSKA (reference sequence). V shed 2 bases, J shed 4 bases, and the junction held 2 bases outside the gene matches. In DNA form, the CDR3 reads TGCAGTGCTAGACCGACTAGCGGGGGGTACAATGAGCAGTTCTTC. Protein product: CSARPTSGGYNEQFF.

This clonotype came up many times. The chain joins TRBV6-1 to TRBJ2-7, with D tentatively TRBD2 (5 bases). V lost 6 bases and J lost 1, with 10 bases in between. The CDR3 runs to 13 residues. Germline CDR1 reads MNHNS; CDR2 reads SASEGT. DNA of the CDR3: TGTGCCAGCAGCGCCCCGGGGTCCTACGAGCAGTACTTC. Translation gives CASSAPGSYEQYF.

For this clonotype: The missing conserved phenylalanine or tryptophan at the end of this CDR3 makes a read error likely. The rearrangement uses TRBV14 and TRBJ2-7, with 7 bases identical to TRBD1. This CDR3 contains 15 residues. J lost 3 bases, V lost 1 base, and 6 bases had no gene match. Germline-derived CDR1 and CDR2 are SGHDN and FVKESK. The CDR3 reads CASSQGTGLYYEQYI. The CDR3 DNA reads TGTGCCAGCAGCCAAGGGACAGGACTTTACTACGAGCAGTACATC.

In this sample, this clonotype turned up many times. The chain has TRBV12-3 or TRBV12-4 and TRBJ2-1, with no clear D. CDR3 length: 12 residues. V lost 2 bases, J lost 7 bases, and 6 bases lay in between. The CDR3, as DNA: TGTGCCAGCAGTTTATGGGAAAATGAGCAGTTCTTC. Encoded protein: CASSLWENEQFF.

This clonotype was recorded many times. V is TRBV10-3 and J is TRBJ1-2; D unresolved. Germline CDR1 ENHRY, CDR2 SYGVKD. The length of the CDR3 is 19 residues. The V gene lost 3 bases and the J gene lost 8 bases, with 31 bases spanning the gap. This CDR3 reads CAISDPLPQEDEEGGGYTF. Written as DNA, the CDR3 is TGTGCCATCAGTGACCCCCTTCCTCAAGAGGACGAGGAGGGCGGAGGCTACACCTTC.

This clonotype appeared many times. The chain joins TRBV5-1 to TRBJ2-2; the match to TRBD1 covers 9 bases. V lost 4 bases to trimming and J lost 6 bases; unmatched junction nucleotides: 4. The CDR3 length is 14 residues. CDR1 and CDR2 from the germline V gene are SGHRS and YFSETQ. The CDR3 DNA reads as TGCGCCAGCAGCCTGGACAGGGGACCCGGGGAGCTGTTTTTT. It yields the protein CASSLDRGPGELFF. Based on the CDR3 plus reference TRBV5-1 and TRBJ2-2, the full variable domain is KAGVTQTPRYLIKTRGQQVTLSCSPISGHRSVSWYQQTPGQGLQFLFEYFSETQRNKGNFPGRFSGRQFSNSRSEMNVSTLELGDSALYLCASSLDRGPGELFFGEGSRLTVL.

The chain combines TRBV9 with TRBJ2-7, with 7 bases fitting TRBD1. Looked up from germline, CDR1 is SGDLS and CDR2 is YYNGEE. This CDR3 region has 15 residues. V lost 0 bases, J lost 3 bases, and 6 bases stayed unmatched. Written as DNA, the CDR3 is TGTGCCAGCAGCGTAGGAAGGACAGGCCTCTACGAGCAGTACTTC. Its translation: CASSVGRTGLYEQYF.

In this sample, this clonotype turned up a few times. The V and J genes are TRBV6-2 or TRBV6-3 and TRBJ1-1; no reliable D call. Germline V CDR1 and CDR2: MNHEY, SVGEGT. With 6 bases removed from V and 0 bases from J, the gap between germline ends came to 11 bases. The CDR3 is made up of 14 amino acids. The CDR3 region is CASSSVGMNTEAFF. The CDR3 DNA is TGTGCCAGCAGCTCGGTCGGTATGAACACTGAAGCTTTCTTT.

The chain employs TRBV5-6 and TRBJ1-1; D is unclear. Trimming pared 4 bases from V and 4 bases from J, leaving 17 bases between. CDR3 size: 15 residues. The germline CDR1 and CDR2 sequences are SGHDT and YYEEEE. CDR3 sequence (DNA): TGTGCCAGCAGCGCCCCGGATTTCTTGGGCACTGAAGCTTTCTTT. Translating it yields CASSAPDFLGTEAFF. Filled out from reference TRBV5-6 and TRBJ1-1, the complete variable domain reads DAGVTQSPTHLIKTRGQQVTLRCSPKSGHDTVSWYQQALGQGPQFIFQYYEEEERQRGNFPDRFSGHQFPNYSSELNVNALLLGDSALYLCASSAPDFLGTEAFFGQGTRLTVV.

This clonotype was found a few times. The V gene is TRBV30, the J gene TRBJ2-7; D is undetermined. The V gene lost 1 base and the J gene lost 2 bases, with 6 bases spanning the gap. Germline loops: CDR1 GTSNPN, CDR2 SVGIG (reference sequence). The CDR3 length is 12 residues. Here the CDR3 DNA reads TGTGCCTGGAGTGCGGTCCCCTACGAGCAGTACTTC. Translation gives CAWSAVPYEQYF.

V gene TRBV6-6 combines with J gene TRBJ2-4; a weak D match, TRBD1 (5 bases). There are 13 residues in the CDR3. V was pared by 7 bases and J by 8 bases, with 15 bases between. Looked up from germline, CDR1 is MNHNY and CDR2 is SVGAGI (reference sequence). The DNA for the CDR3 is TGTGCCAGCAAGCAGGGCACTACAGACATTCAGTACTTC. This gives the protein CASKQGTTDIQYF.

The CDR3 sequence: CASRPPGEGNGYTF. The DNA for the CDR3 is TGCGCCAGCAGGCCCCCAGGGGAAGGAAATGGCTACACCTTC. This chain uses TRBV5-1 with TRBJ1-2; TRBD1 is a possible D gene (6 bases). Germline values: CDR1 SGHRS, CDR2 YFSETQ. The CDR3 extends over 14 amino acids. The ends were cut back, 5 bases at V and 6 bases at J, with 17 bases in the middle.

The chain couples TRBV2 to TRBJ1-2, with unresolved D. The CDR3 has 14 amino acids. Germline assignment: CDR1 SNHLY and CDR2 FYNNEI. V shed 7 bases and J shed 4 bases, with 16 bases lying between them. The CDR3 spells CASKRDRESYGYTF. The DNA of the CDR3 is TGTGCCAGCAAAAGGGATCGGGAGAGCTATGGCTACACCTTC.

Many counts were recorded for this clonotype. This rearrangement joins TRBV7-8 to TRBJ2-2; D is unresolved. The V and J ends lost 7 bases and 8 bases respectively, with 20 bases between them. CDR3 size: 15 residues. Germline assignment: CDR1 SGHVS and CDR2 FQNEAQ. Here the CDR3 reads CASIPSPNGVGELFF. The CDR3 nucleotides are TGTGCCAGCATACCGTCCCCGAATGGGGTGGGGGAGCTGTTTTTT.

The sample holds many counts of this clonotype. The rearrangement joins TRBV20-1 to TRBJ1-1; 8 bases are shared with TRBD1. Germline lookup yields CDR1 DFQATT and CDR2 SNEGSKA (reference sequence). The trim removed 5 bases at V and 3 bases at J, leaving 11 bases unmatched. There are 15 residues in the CDR3. CDR3 in amino acids: CSALKIGQGDTEAFF. The CDR3 coding sequence is TGCAGTGCTTTAAAAATCGGACAGGGAGACACTGAAGCTTTCTTT.

This clonotype was seen at least ten times. The V and J genes are TRBV3-1 and TRBJ2-7; 9 positions match TRBD1. The germline V gene has CDR1 LGHDT and CDR2 YNNKEL (reference sequence). V dropped 4 bases and J dropped 2; count of bases not matched to a gene: 9. CDR3 length: 16 amino acids. CDR3 in DNA: TGTGCCAGCAGCCCCCGGTCCCGGGACAGGGCCTACGAGCAGTACTTC. Translated: CASSPRSRDRAYEQYF.

V and J are TRBV7-2 and TRBJ2-3; a possible D gene is TRBD2 (7 bases). Trimming shortened V by 4 bases and J by 9 bases, and 20 bases separated the two germline ends. CDR3 length equals 15 residues. From germline, CDR1 is SGHTA and CDR2 FQGNSA. Here the CDR3 reads CASSWFSEGEGTQYF. CDR3 bases: TGTGCCAGCAGCTGGTTTAGCGAGGGGGAGGGGACGCAGTATTTT.

The chain recombines TRBV27 with TRBJ1-4, with 7 bases identical to TRBD1. Germline values: CDR1 MNHEY, CDR2 SMNVEV (reference sequence). Unmatched junction bases numbered 4, after V lost 1 base and J lost 5 bases. The CDR3 is 15 residues long. CDR3 in DNA: TGTGCCAGCAGTTTATATCAGGGGGGGAATGAAAAACTGTTTTTT. This gives the protein CASSLYQGGNEKLFF.

This chain links TRBV4-3 with TRBJ2-7, with D tentatively TRBD1 (6 bases). Germline CDR1 reads LGHNA; CDR2 reads YSLEER. This CDR3 comprises 15 residues. Between the trimmed V and J ends, which lost 1 base and 2 bases, there was a span of 12 bases. This chain's CDR3 is CASSQALGQTYEQYF. In nucleotides, the CDR3 is TGCGCCAGCAGCCAAGCGCTAGGACAGACCTACGAGCAGTACTTC.

The table lists this clonotype with many counts. The chain has TRBV7-2 and TRBJ2-7; weak D call: TRBD2 (7 bases). Germline CDR1 is SGHTA and CDR2 is FQGNSA. The CDR3 length is 14 residues. V was shortened by 3 bases and J by 3 bases, with 12 bases between the two germline ends. The CDR3 sequence: CASSFGGAYYEQYF. The CDR3 DNA follows: TGTGCCAGCAGCTTTGGGGGGGCCTACTACGAGCAGTACTTC.

There are a few counts of this clonotype. As DNA, the CDR3 is TGTGCCAGCAGCCCCCTCGTGAACACTGAAGCTTTCTTT. Amino acid sequence: CASSPLVNTEAFF. The rearrangement uses TRBV13 and TRBJ1-1; D uncertain. This CDR3 has 13 residues. Germline CDR1 and CDR2: PRHDT and FYEKMQ (reference sequence). The V end was cut by 5 bases, the J end by 0 bases, with 7 bases between.

The chain combines TRBV9 with TRBJ1-2, with D uncertain. The CDR3 covers 15 residues. V lost 4 bases and J lost 1, with 14 bases in between. Germline CDR1 SGDLS, CDR2 YYNGEE. CDR3: CASSPYSLLNYGYTF. The CDR3 DNA follows: TGTGCCAGCAGCCCGTACAGCCTCCTTAACTATGGCTACACCTTC.

The J gene is TRBJ1-1, the V gene TRBV12-3 or TRBV12-4; D is ambiguous. This CDR3 has 13 amino acids. The V gene lost 3 bases and the J gene lost 5 bases, with 10 bases spanning the gap. CDR3 in DNA: TGTGCCAGCAGTTTGATAGGGAGGACTGAAGCTTTCTTT. Its translation is CASSLIGRTEAFF.

The chain employs TRBV6-5 and TRBJ2-5; 7 bases line up with TRBD1. With 0 bases clipped from V and 2 bases from J, the junction kept 3 bases outside the gene matches. The CDR3 covers 15 residues. Germline V gene lookup returns CDR1 MNHEY and CDR2 SVGAGI. The CDR3 sequence is CASSYSGQRQETQYF. The CDR3 DNA follows: TGTGCCAGCAGTTACTCGGGACAGCGTCAAGAGACCCAGTACTTC.

This clonotype was seen ten or more times. The rearrangement links TRBV10-2 to TRBJ1-1, with D uncertain. Germline assignment: CDR1 WSHSY and CDR2 SAAADI. The length of the CDR3 is 11 residues. V was trimmed by 2 bases and J by 11 bases, leaving 9 bases between them. CDR3 protein: CASSENLEAFF. The CDR3 DNA reads as TGCGCCAGCAGTGAGAACCTGGAGGCTTTCTTT.

The sample holds many counts of this clonotype. The CDR3 loop is CASTPDSSNTEAFF. CDR3 in DNA: TGTGCCAGCACCCCGGACAGCTCGAACACTGAAGCTTTCTTT. This chain links TRBV6-1 with TRBJ1-1; D perhaps matches TRBD1 (6 bases). Germline-derived CDR1 and CDR2 are MNHNS and SASEGT. V shed 7 bases and J shed 1 base, with 13 bases lying between them. The CDR3 is 14 amino acids.

The genes are TRBV24-1 and TRBJ2-3, with D unclear. The CDR3 is 12 amino acids. With 3 bases removed from V and 1 base from J, the gap between germline ends came to 1 base. Germline CDR1 KGHDR, CDR2 SFDVKD. The CDR3 DNA follows: TGTGCCACCAGTGATCGCACAGATACGCAGTATTTT. It encodes CATSDRTDTQYF.

In its sample, this clonotype was seen a few times. This chain uses TRBV27 with TRBJ1-5; no reliable D call. The CDR3 has 12 amino acids. Trimming stripped 5 bases from V and 9 bases from J, with 11 bases between. Germline V gene data show CDR1 as MNHEY and CDR2 as SMNVEV (reference sequence). The CDR3 is CASSNIGGPQHF. The CDR3 DNA follows: TGTGCCAGCAGTAATATTGGTGGGCCCCAGCATTTT.

This chain uses TRBV4-3 with TRBJ1-3, with TRBD1 as a possible D gene (6 bases). CDR1 and CDR2 from the germline V gene are LGHNA and YSLEER. This CDR3 spans 15 amino acids. V gave up 4 bases and J gave up 4 bases, with 14 bases separating them. CDR3 nucleotides: TGCGCCAGCAGCCTAGACCGGGACATCGGAAACACCATATATTTT. Translating gives CASSLDRDIGNTIYF.

J is TRBJ1-1 and V is TRBV20-1, with D possibly matching TRBD1 (5 bases). The length of the CDR3 is 14 residues. Trimming removed 1 base at V and 1 base at J, with 10 bases between. CDR1 DFQATT and CDR2 SNEGSKA come from the germline V gene (reference sequence). CDR3 in amino acids: CSARAGGGNTEAFF. Written as DNA, the CDR3 is TGCAGTGCTAGAGCTGGGGGAGGGAACACTGAAGCTTTCTTT.

This clonotype was seen repeatedly, ten times or more. This chain connects TRBV18 to TRBJ2-7; 7 bases are shared with TRBD1. This CDR3 spans 12 amino acids. CDR1 and CDR2 (germline): KGHSH, LQKENI. After removal of 4 bases from V and 7 bases from J, the junction contained 4 bases not matched to a gene. CDR3 residues: CASSLTGEEQYV. The CDR3 nucleotides are TGTGCCAGCTCACTCACAGGGGAGGAGCAGTACGTC.

This clonotype was seen a few times. The rearrangement joins TRBV12-3 or TRBV12-4 to TRBJ1-1; 8 positions agree with TRBD1. The CDR3 has 17 amino acids. V trimming: 6 bases; J trimming: 1 base; junction bases outside the gene matches: 13. As DNA, the CDR3 is TGTGCCAGCAGCCTCGGACAGGGAATTACCTGGAACACTGAAGCTTTCTTT. This sequence encodes CASSLGQGITWNTEAFF.